This T cell receptor (beta chain) was observed in a study of shared clonotypes between healthy human individuals. Background on the study: For every donor, three CD4 naive, three CD4 memory, two CD8 naive and one CD8 memory plates were used. Study-level results: Naive subsets tended to show greater estimated richness than memory subsets.

TCRdb's table, derived via immunoSEQ multiplex PCR, lists solely in-frame clones and lacks some. The repertoire includes approximately 1,000,000 clones, roughly 80% of them detected once, and 0.7% to 0.95% sits in the top ten. This clone was seen only a few times. The antigen is undetermined. Sequenced: memory CD4+ T cells from PBMCs. Subset described: CD45RA-negative fraction. The origin of this receptor is a man younger than 35 in good health. Some clones in this sample may be carry-over from other donors' samples.

CDR3 protein: CASSSRTTSNTGELFF. The CDR3 DNA follows: TGCGCCAGCAGCTCGAGGACCACTTCGAACACCGGGGAGCTGTTTTTT. This chain joins TRBV5-1 and TRBJ2-2; no clear D. CDR3 length equals 16 residues. Germline V CDR1 and CDR2: SGHRS, YFSETQ. V dropped 3 bases and J dropped 0 bases, with 12 bases sitting between them.